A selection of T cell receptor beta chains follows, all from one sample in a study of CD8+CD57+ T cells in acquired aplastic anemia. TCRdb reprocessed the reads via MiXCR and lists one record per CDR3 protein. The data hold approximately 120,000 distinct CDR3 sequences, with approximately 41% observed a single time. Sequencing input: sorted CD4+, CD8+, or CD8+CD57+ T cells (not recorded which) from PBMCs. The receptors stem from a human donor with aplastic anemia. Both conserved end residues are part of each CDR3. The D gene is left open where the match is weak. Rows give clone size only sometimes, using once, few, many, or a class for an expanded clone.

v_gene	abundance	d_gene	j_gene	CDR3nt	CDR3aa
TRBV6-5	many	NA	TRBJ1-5	TGTGCCAGCACTAACTGGGAAGGAAGCAATCAGCCCCAGCATTTT	CASTNWEGSNQPQHF
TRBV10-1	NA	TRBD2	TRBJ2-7	TGCGCCAGCAGTGAGAGGGGTTGGGGGACTAGCGCCTCCTACGAGCAGTACTTC	CASSERGWGTSASYEQYF
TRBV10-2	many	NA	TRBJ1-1	TGCGCCAGCAGGGCGACAGTGAACACTGAAGCTTTCTTT	CASRATVNTEAFF
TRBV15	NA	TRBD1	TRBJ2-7	TGTGCCACCAGCCCGGACAGGGGGGCCTACGAGCAGTACTTC	CATSPDRGAYEQYF
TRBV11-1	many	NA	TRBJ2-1	TGTGCCAGCAGCTTAGACCTCTCGATGGGGTCCAATGAGCAGTTCTTC	CASSLDLSMGSNEQFF
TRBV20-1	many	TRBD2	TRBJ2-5	TGCAGTGCTAGAAGTCTAGCGGGGGCCCTACAAGAGACCCAGTACTTC	CSARSLAGALQETQYF
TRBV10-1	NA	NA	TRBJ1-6	TGCGCCAGCAGTGAGTGGGGTGAACCCCTCCACTTT	CASSEWGEPLHF
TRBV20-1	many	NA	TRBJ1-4	TGCAGTGCCACAGGAGGGAGGGATGAAAAACTGTTTTTT	CSATGGRDEKLFF
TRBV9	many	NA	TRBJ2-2	TGTGCCAGCAGCGTAGGACAGACGAACACCGGGGAGCTGTTTTTT	CASSVGQTNTGELFF
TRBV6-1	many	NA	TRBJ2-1	TGTGCCAGCAGTGAACGGAGGGCCTCCTACAATGAGCAGTTCTTC	CASSERRASYNEQFF
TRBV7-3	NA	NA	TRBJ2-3	TGTGCCAGCAGCCTAGACAGAGCCACAGATACGCAGTATTTT	CASSLDRATDTQYF
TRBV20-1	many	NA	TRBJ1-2	TGCAGTGCTCCCTCAGTCAGGACGGGGTCCACCTTC	CSAPSVRTGSTF
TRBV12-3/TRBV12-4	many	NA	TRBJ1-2	TGTGCCAGCGTATGGGGAGGGGCCCCTTTTGGCTACACCTTC	CASVWGGAPFGYTF
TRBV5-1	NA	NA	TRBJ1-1	TGCGCCAGCAGTGTACAGGGCATAGGGAGGAATGAAGCTTTCTTT	CASSVQGIGRNEAFF
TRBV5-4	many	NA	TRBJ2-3	TGTGCCAGCAGGGGGTGGACCGAAGATACGCAGTATTTT	CASRGWTEDTQYF
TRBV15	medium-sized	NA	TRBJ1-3	TGTGCCACCAGCCGAGGACCGGGCGATACTGGAAACACCATATATTTT	CATSRGPGDTGNTIYF
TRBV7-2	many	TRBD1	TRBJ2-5	TGTGCCAGTAAACGGACAGGGAGGAGGGAGACCCAGTACTTC	CASKRTGRRETQYF
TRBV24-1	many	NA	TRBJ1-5	TGTGCCACCAGTGATTTTGGGGGTCAGCCCCAGCATTTT	CATSDFGGQPQHF
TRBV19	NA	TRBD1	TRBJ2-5	TGTGCCAGTAGTATGGACAGGGGGCAAGAGACCCAGTACTTC	CASSMDRGQETQYF
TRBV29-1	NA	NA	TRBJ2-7	TGCAGCGTTTCCCTGATGCTTAGGGAGCAGTACTTC	CSVSLMLREQYF
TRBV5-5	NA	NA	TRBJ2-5	TGTGCCAGCAGCGTAGCGTTAAACCAAGAGACCCAGTACTTC	CASSVALNQETQYF
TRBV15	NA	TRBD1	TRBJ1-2	TGTGCCACCAGCAAGACAGGGGAGACTCTTGGCTACACCTTC	CATSKTGETLGYTF
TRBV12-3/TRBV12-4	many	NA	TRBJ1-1	TGTGCCAGCAGTTTAGCGAGGAGGGGGACTGAAGCTTTCTTT	CASSLARRGTEAFF
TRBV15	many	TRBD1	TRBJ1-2	TGTGCCACCAGCAGCTTACAGGGGGAGGGCTACACCTTC	CATSSLQGEGYTF
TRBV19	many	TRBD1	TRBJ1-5	TGTGCCAGTAGTTCCGGGACAGGGGCGAATCAGCCCCAGCATTTT	CASSSGTGANQPQHF
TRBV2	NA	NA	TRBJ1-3	TGTGCCAGCAGTGAAAGGGGGGCCTCTGGAAACACCATATATTTT	CASSERGASGNTIYF